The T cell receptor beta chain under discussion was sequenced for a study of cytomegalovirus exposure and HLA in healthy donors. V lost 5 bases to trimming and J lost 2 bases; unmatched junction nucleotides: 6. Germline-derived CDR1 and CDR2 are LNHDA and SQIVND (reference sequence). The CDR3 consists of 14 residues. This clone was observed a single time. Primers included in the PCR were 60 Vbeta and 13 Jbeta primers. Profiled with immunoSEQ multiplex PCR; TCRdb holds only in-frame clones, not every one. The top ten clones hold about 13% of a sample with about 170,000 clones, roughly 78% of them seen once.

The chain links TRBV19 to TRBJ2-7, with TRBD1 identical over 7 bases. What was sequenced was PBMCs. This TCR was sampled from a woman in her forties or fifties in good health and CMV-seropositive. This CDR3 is CASSEGQLTYEQYF. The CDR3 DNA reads TGTGCCAGTAGTGAGGGACAGCTCACCTACGAGCAGTACTTC.